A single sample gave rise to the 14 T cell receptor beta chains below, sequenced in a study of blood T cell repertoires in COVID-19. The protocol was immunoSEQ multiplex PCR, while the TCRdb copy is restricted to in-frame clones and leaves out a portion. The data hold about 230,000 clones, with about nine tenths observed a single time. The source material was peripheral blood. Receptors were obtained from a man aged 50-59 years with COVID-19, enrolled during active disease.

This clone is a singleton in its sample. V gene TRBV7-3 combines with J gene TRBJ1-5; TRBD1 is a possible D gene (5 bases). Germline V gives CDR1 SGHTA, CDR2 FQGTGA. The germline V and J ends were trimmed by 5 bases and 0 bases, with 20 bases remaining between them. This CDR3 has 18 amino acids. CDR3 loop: CASSPESKTEDSNQPQHF. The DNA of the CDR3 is TGTGCCAGCAGCCCGGAATCGAAGACAGAAGATAGCAATCAGCCCCAGCATTTT.

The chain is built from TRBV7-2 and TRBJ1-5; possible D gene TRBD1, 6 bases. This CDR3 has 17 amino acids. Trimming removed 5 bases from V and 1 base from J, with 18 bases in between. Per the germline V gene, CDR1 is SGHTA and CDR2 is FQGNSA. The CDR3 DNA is TGTGCCAGCAGCCCGAGGGGGAGGGGTGGGAGCAATCAGCCCCAGCATTTT. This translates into CASSPRGRGGSNQPQHF. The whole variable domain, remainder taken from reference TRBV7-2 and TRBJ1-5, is GAGVSQSPSNKVTEKGKDVELRCDPISGHTALYWYRQSLGQGLEFLIYFQGNSAPDKSGLPSDRFSAERTGGSVSTLTIQRTQQEDSAVYLCASSPRGRGGSNQPQHFGDGTRLSIL.

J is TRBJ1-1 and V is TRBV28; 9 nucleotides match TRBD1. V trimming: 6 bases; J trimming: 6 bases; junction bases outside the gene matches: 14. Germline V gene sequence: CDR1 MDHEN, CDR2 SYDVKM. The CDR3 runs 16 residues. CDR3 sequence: CASRSGTGRWGSEAFF. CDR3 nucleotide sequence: TGTGCCAGCAGGTCCGGGACAGGGCGGTGGGGGTCTGAAGCTTTCTTT.

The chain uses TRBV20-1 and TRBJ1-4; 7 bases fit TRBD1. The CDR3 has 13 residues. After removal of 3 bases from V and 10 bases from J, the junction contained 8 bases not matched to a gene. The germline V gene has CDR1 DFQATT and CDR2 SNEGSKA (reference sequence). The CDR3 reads CSASRDSPGKLFF. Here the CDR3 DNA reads TGCAGTGCTAGTAGGGACAGCCCGGGAAAACTGTTTTTT.

CDR3 sequence (DNA): TGTGCCAGCAGTGCCTCAGGGTGGACAGGGAGGTACGAGCAGTACTTC. Translated: CASSASGWTGRYEQYF. The chain has TRBV2 and TRBJ2-7; 8 bases align to TRBD1. This CDR3 has 16 residues. Germline V CDR1 and CDR2: SNHLY, FYNNEI. The V gene end was trimmed by 4 bases and the J gene end by 4 bases; junction bases not matched to a gene: 12.

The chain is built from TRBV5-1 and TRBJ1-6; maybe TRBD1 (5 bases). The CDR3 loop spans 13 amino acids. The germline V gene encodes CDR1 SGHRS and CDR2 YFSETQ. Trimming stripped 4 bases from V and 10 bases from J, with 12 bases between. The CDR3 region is CASSRVQGSPLHF. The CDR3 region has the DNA TGCGCCAGCAGCAGGGTGCAGGGATCACCCCTCCACTTT.

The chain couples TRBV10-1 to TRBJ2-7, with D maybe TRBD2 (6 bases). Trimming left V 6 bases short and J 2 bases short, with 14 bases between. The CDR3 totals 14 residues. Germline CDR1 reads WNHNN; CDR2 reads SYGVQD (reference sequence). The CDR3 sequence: CASRGLIITYEQYF. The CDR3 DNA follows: TGCGCCAGCAGGGGACTCATCATAACCTACGAGCAGTACTTC.

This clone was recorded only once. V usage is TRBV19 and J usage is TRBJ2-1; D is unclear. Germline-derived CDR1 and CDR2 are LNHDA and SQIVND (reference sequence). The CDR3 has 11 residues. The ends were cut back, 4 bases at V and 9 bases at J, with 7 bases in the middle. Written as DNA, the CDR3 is TGTGCCAGTAGTAGAACAGCTGAGCAGTTCTTC. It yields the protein CASSRTAEQFF.

In DNA, the CDR3 is TGTGCCAGCAGTCCCCGGGGGGAGACCCAGTACTTC. It is translated as CASSPRGETQYF. V gene TRBV12-3 or TRBV12-4 combines with J gene TRBJ2-5; D possibly corresponds to TRBD2 (6 bases). The length of the CDR3 is 12 residues. V was trimmed by 5 bases and J by 5 bases, leaving 9 bases between them.

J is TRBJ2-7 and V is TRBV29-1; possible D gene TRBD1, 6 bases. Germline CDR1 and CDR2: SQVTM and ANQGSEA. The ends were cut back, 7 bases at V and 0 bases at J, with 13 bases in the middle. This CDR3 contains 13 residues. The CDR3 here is CSGIQGSSYEQYF. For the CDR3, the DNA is TGCAGCGGGATACAGGGCTCCTCCTACGAGCAGTACTTC.

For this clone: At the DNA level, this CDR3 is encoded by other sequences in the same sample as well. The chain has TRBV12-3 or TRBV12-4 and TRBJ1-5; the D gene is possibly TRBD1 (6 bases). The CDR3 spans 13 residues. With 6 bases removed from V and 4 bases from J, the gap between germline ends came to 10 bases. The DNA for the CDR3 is TGTGCCAGCAGAGGTACAGGGAATCAGCCCCAGCATTTT. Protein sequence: CASRGTGNQPQHF.

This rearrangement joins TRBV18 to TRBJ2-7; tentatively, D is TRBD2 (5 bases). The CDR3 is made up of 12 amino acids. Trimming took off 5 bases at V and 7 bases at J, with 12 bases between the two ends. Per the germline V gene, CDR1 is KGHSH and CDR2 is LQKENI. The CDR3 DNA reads TGTGCCAGCTCATCCCGGGGTGGGGAGCAGTACTTC. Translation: CASSSRGGEQYF.

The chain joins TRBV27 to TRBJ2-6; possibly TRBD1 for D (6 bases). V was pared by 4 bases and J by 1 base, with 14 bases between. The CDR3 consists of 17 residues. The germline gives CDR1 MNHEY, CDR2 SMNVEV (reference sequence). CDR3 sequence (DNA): TGTGCCAGCAGTTCCCGGGACACTATTTCTGGGGCCAACGTCCTGACTTTC. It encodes CASSSRDTISGANVLTF.

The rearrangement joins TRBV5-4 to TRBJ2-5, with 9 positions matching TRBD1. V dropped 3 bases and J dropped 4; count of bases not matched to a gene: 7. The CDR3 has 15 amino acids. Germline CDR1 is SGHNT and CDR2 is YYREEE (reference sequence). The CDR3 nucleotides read TGTGCCAGCAGCTGGGGACAGGGCCAGGGAGAGACCCAGTACTTC. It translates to CASSWGQGQGETQYF.